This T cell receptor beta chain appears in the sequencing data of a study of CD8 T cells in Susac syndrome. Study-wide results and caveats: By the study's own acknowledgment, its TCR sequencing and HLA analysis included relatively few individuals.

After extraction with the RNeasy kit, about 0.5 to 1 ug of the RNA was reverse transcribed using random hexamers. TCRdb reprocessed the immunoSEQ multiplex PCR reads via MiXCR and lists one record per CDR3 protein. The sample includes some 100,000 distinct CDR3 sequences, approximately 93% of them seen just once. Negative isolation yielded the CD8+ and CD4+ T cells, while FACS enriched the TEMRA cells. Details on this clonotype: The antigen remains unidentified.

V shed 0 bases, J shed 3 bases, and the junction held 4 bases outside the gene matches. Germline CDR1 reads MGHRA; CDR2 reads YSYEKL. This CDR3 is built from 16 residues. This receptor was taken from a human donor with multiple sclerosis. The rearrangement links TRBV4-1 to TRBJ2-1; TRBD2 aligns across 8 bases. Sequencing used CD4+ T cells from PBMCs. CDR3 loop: CASSQDGAGDYNEQFF. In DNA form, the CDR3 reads TGCGCCAGCAGCCAAGATGGAGCGGGGGACTACAATGAGCAGTTCTTC.